The 21 T cell receptor beta chains in this list originate from one sample, sequenced in a study of T cell responses to AZD1222 COVID-19 vaccine. Some clones are missing from TCRdb's copy, which holds only in-frame ones; the method was immunoSEQ multiplex PCR. Among about 120,000 clones, around 90% were seen once, and the ten largest hold less than 6.5%. The specimen was peripheral blood, collected on day 0 of AZD1222 vaccination. These receptors originate from an adult in good health.

The CDR3 is CASSPREGLFYGYTF. The CDR3 DNA reads as TGTGCCAGCAGCCCCCGGGAGGGCCTCTTCTATGGCTACACCTTC. The chain joins TRBV9 to TRBJ1-2, with D unresolved. The CDR3 loop spans 15 amino acids. Deletions cut 4 bases from V and 4 bases from J, with 17 bases between. From germline, CDR1 is SGDLS and CDR2 YYNGEE.

The CDR3 region has the DNA TGTGCCAGCAGCCATCGGCGGGGGGCAGATGGCTACACCTTC. Its protein is CASSHRRGADGYTF. The rearrangement uses TRBV6-5 and TRBJ1-2, with D possibly matching TRBD1 (6 bases). Deletions cut 6 bases from V and 6 bases from J, with 17 bases between. CDR1 is MNHEY and CDR2 is SVGAGI in the germline V gene. The CDR3 is made up of 14 amino acids.

This chain connects TRBV27 to TRBJ1-1; 10 bases match TRBD1. CDR3 size: 15 residues. The germline gives CDR1 MNHEY, CDR2 SMNVEV (reference sequence). V shed 10 bases, J shed 4 bases, and the junction held 12 bases outside the gene matches. The CDR3 sequence: CATYRGQGEGTEAFF. Here the CDR3 DNA reads TGTGCCACCTACCGCGGACAGGGGGAGGGCACTGAAGCTTTCTTT.

The chain employs TRBV5-8 and TRBJ2-2; 9 nucleotides match TRBD1. The CDR3 is 16 residues long. V was clipped by 4 bases and J by 0 bases; unmatched bases: 4. The V gene's germline CDR1 is SGHTS and CDR2 YDEGEE. The DNA for the CDR3 is TGTGCCAGCAGCACCCGGACAGGGGCGAACACCGGGGAGCTGTTTTTT. Translated: CASSTRTGANTGELFF.

This clone was seen a single time. The chain is built from TRBV10-1 and TRBJ1-4; no firm D call. Deletions cut 2 bases from V and 4 bases from J, with 14 bases between. Germline lookup yields CDR1 WNHNN and CDR2 SYGVQD (reference sequence). This CDR3 is built from 16 residues. The CDR3 nucleotides are TGCGCCAGCAGTGAGGCGGGCCAGTTGGGTAATGAAAAACTGTTTTTT. Translation: CASSEAGQLGNEKLFF.

J is TRBJ1-5 and V is TRBV2, with 7 bases matching TRBD1. Looked up from germline, CDR1 is SNHLY and CDR2 is FYNNEI. The CDR3 has 14 amino acids. V lost 7 bases, J lost 1 base, and 4 bases stayed unmatched. Here the CDR3 DNA reads TGTGCCAGCACCGACAGGGTCAGCAATCAGCCCCAGCATTTT. This gives the protein CASTDRVSNQPQHF.

This chain uses TRBV7-2 with TRBJ2-7; unclear D gene. Trimming pared 3 bases from V and 5 bases from J, leaving 8 bases between. CDR1 and CDR2 (germline): SGHTA, FQGNSA. The CDR3 has 12 residues. The CDR3 region has the DNA TGTGCCAGCAGCTTCCCCCCAAACGAGCAGTACTTC. Its protein product is CASSFPPNEQYF.

V usage is TRBV5-1 and J usage is TRBJ2-3; D not resolved. This CDR3 spans 12 amino acids. Germline lookup yields CDR1 SGHRS and CDR2 YFSETQ. Between the trimmed V and J ends, which lost 0 bases and 5 bases, there was a span of 4 bases. The CDR3 nucleotides are TGCGCCAGCAGCTTGGCCGGAGATACGCAGTATTTT. Translating it yields CASSLAGDTQYF.

The J gene is TRBJ1-1, the V gene TRBV19, with TRBD1 identical over 9 bases. Trimming removed 4 bases from V and 1 base from J; junction bases left unmatched: 4. Per germline, CDR1 LNHDA and CDR2 SQIVND (reference sequence). The CDR3 covers 15 residues. CDR3 region: CASSTTGGANTEAFF. The CDR3 nucleotides read TGTGCCAGTAGTACGACAGGGGGGGCGAACACTGAAGCTTTCTTT.

This sequence joins TRBV19 and TRBJ2-2; TRBD1 matches 8 bases. Germline CDR1 is LNHDA and CDR2 is SQIVND (reference sequence). V lost 2 bases, J lost 3 bases, and 5 bases stayed unmatched. The CDR3 is made up of 16 amino acids. CDR3 DNA: TGTGCCAGTAGTATAAGGCAGGGGGCGGACACCGGGGAGCTGTTTTTT. Protein: CASSIRQGADTGELFF.

In its sample, this clone was seen once. The V gene is TRBV12-3 or TRBV12-4, the J gene TRBJ1-5; D not certain. This CDR3 has 12 residues. V dropped 5 bases and J dropped 1 base, with 3 bases sitting between them. CDR3 loop: CASSESNQPQHF. The CDR3 DNA is TGTGCCAGCAGTGAAAGCAATCAGCCCCAGCATTTT.

The chain links TRBV7-9 to TRBJ1-5, with TRBD1 matching 7 bases. The junction had 3 bases not matched to a gene; V was cut back by 3 bases and J by 4 bases. Germline V gene data show CDR1 as SEHNR and CDR2 as FQNEAQ (reference sequence). The CDR3 loop spans 14 amino acids. CDR3 in amino acids: CASSLGQQNQPQHF. The CDR3 DNA reads TGTGCCAGCAGCTTGGGACAGCAAAATCAGCCCCAGCATTTT.

The rearrangement uses TRBV5-1 and TRBJ2-2, with no clear D. Germline-derived CDR1 and CDR2 are SGHRS and YFSETQ. The CDR3 contains 16 residues. V was cut by 2 bases and J by 0 bases, with 11 bases left in between. CDR3 nucleotides: TGCGCCAGCAGCTTCGCGGCGACGGCGAACACCGGGGAGCTGTTTTTT. As protein: CASSFAATANTGELFF.

The CDR3 is CASSLVRGRGEGYTF. The CDR3 DNA reads TGCGCCAGCAGCTTAGTTCGGGGCAGGGGCGAAGGCTACACCTTC. The chain uses TRBV5-1 and TRBJ1-2, with D maybe TRBD1 (6 bases). V was cut by 2 bases and J by 8 bases, with 19 bases left in between. The CDR3 runs to 15 residues. Germline loops: CDR1 SGHRS, CDR2 YFSETQ.

This clone was observed a handful of times. This chain joins TRBV5-4 and TRBJ1-6, with TRBD1 as a possible D gene (6 bases). The V gene's germline CDR1 is SGHNT and CDR2 YYREEE (reference sequence). The CDR3 consists of 16 residues. The V and J ends lost 2 bases and 0 bases respectively, with 9 bases between them. CDR3 sequence reads: CASSLGGDSYNSPLHF. Here the CDR3 DNA reads TGTGCCAGCAGCTTAGGGGGTGACTCCTATAATTCACCCCTCCACTTT.

This clone was seen once. The J gene is TRBJ2-7, the V gene TRBV5-4; TRBD1 matches 9 bases. This CDR3 spans 16 amino acids. The V gene end was trimmed by 3 bases and the J gene end by 1 base; junction bases not matched to a gene: 8. Germline V gene data show CDR1 as SGHNT and CDR2 as YYREEE (reference sequence). The CDR3 here is CASSSTGTGSSYEQYF. CDR3 DNA: TGTGCCAGCAGCTCGACCGGGACAGGGTCGTCCTACGAGCAGTACTTC.

This clone was picked up one time. This chain links TRBV6-6 with TRBJ1-1, with D uncertain. CDR1 and CDR2 (germline): MNHNY, SVGAGI (reference sequence). Trimming left V 0 bases short and J 1 base short, with 6 bases between. The CDR3 spans 14 residues. The CDR3 here is CASSYSSWNTEAFF. The CDR3 DNA is TGTGCCAGCAGTTACTCTTCCTGGAACACTGAAGCTTTCTTT.

The rearrangement links TRBV7-6 to TRBJ1-4; 9 nucleotides agree with TRBD1. V lost 6 bases to trimming and J lost 3 bases; unmatched junction nucleotides: 5. Germline V gene sequence: CDR1 SGHVS, CDR2 FNYEAQ. This CDR3 comprises 15 residues. CDR3 residues: CASSTGGAANEKLFF. Here the CDR3 DNA reads TGTGCCAGCAGTACAGGGGGCGCGGCTAATGAAAAACTGTTTTTT.

The rearrangement links TRBV7-9 to TRBJ1-5; D may be TRBD1 (6 bases). Trimming pared 3 bases from V and 3 bases from J, leaving 18 bases between. Germline assignment: CDR1 SEHNR and CDR2 FQNEAQ (reference sequence). The CDR3 loop spans 17 amino acids. CDR3 residues: CASSLGLRGGLNQPQHF. For the CDR3, the DNA is TGTGCCAGCAGCTTGGGACTAAGGGGGGGACTCAATCAGCCCCAGCATTTT.

The chain employs TRBV15 and TRBJ2-1; 10 bases are a match to TRBD2. The CDR3 loop spans 16 amino acids. CDR1 LNHNV and CDR2 YYDKDF come from the germline V gene (reference sequence). V dropped 1 base and J dropped 6; count of bases not matched to a gene: 6. The CDR3 sequence: CATSRVWTSGVNEQFF. In DNA, the CDR3 is TGTGCCACCAGCAGAGTATGGACTAGCGGAGTCAATGAGCAGTTCTTC. Full variable domain (rest looked up from reference TRBV15 and TRBJ2-1): DAMVIQNPRYQVTQFGKPVTLSCSQTLNHNVMYWYQQKSSQAPKLLFHYYDKDFNNEADTPDNFQSRRPNTSFCFLDIRSPGLGDTAMYLCATSRVWTSGVNEQFFGPGTRLTVL.

The J gene is TRBJ2-3, the V gene TRBV11-2; D gene uncertain. V was trimmed by 4 bases and J by 1 base, leaving 6 bases between them. This CDR3 has 13 residues. The germline gives CDR1 SGHAT, CDR2 FQNNGV. CDR3 nucleotides: TGTGCCAGCAGCTCTGGGCGCACAGATACGCAGTATTTT. It specifies CASSSGRTDTQYF.